A selection of T cell receptor beta chains follows, all from one sample in a study of regulatory T cells in long-lasting Graves disease. TCRdb processed the multiplex PCR reads anew with MiXCR; each CDR3 protein has one entry. The sample has some 430,000 distinct CDR3 sequences, about 22% seen once; the top ten hold roughly 7.1%. Sample: peripheral blood mononuclear cells (PBMCs), taken when the disease was refractory, from a patient treated with antithyroid drugs. The receptor source for this set is a female donor with Graves disease. Both conserved end residues are part of each CDR3. The order of the fields is clone size, D gene, J gene, V gene, CDR3 protein, CDR3 DNA. A D gene is named only where the DNA matches it firmly. The size of a clone is reported for some rows only, either as once, few or many, or as a class for expanded clones.

>few|-|TRBJ1-2|TRBV29-1
CSVTTGHYGYTF
TGCAGCGTTACCACAGGGCATTATGGCTACACCTTC
>-|TRBD1|TRBJ2-3|TRBV7-3
CASSFQGAGTDTQYF
TGTGCCAGCAGCTTCCAGGGGGCGGGCACAGATACGCAGTATTTT
>many|TRBD1|TRBJ1-1|TRBV11-2
CASSLRTGGGYSPLNTEAFF
TGTGCCAGCAGCTTAAGGACAGGGGGCGGATACTCACCCTTGAACACTGAAGCTTTCTTT
>many|TRBD1|TRBJ2-7|TRBV28
CASSPGTGESYEQYF
TGTGCCAGCAGTCCGGGGACAGGGGAGTCCTACGAGCAGTACTTC
>many|-|TRBJ1-1|TRBV27
CASSLTVRGAEAFF
TGTGCCAGCAGTTTGACAGTTCGGGGCGCTGAAGCTTTCTTT
>many|TRBD2|TRBJ2-7|TRBV11-2
CASSLVGGGDEQYF
TGTGCCAGCAGCTTAGTCGGGGGGGGCGACGAGCAGTACTTC
>few|-|TRBJ1-6|TRBV7-3
CASSLQGLGSPLHF
TGTGCCAGCAGCTTACAGGGTCTGGGTTCACCCCTCCACTTT
>-|-|TRBJ1-4|TRBV11-2
CASSHLGRDEKLFF
TGTGCCAGCAGCCACCTCGGTCGCGATGAAAAACTGTTTTTT
>many|-|TRBJ1-2|TRBV6-5
CASSWELPGPNYGYTF
TGTGCCAGCAGTTGGGAGCTGCCAGGGCCTAACTATGGCTACACCTTC
>many|-|TRBJ1-2|TRBV2
CASARFGNYGYTF
TGTGCCAGTGCCAGGTTCGGTAACTATGGCTACACCTTC
>few|-|TRBJ1-5|TRBV24-1
CATSDPLRPDDQPQHF
TGTGCCACCAGTGATCCCTTGCGCCCGGATGATCAGCCCCAGCATTTT
>few|TRBD1|TRBJ1-5|TRBV19
CASSQDRWANNQPQHF
TGTGCCAGTAGTCAGGACAGGTGGGCTAACAATCAGCCCCAGCATTTT
>many|-|TRBJ1-4|TRBV2
CASSEGRSNEKLFF
TGTGCCAGCAGTGAAGGCCGGTCTAATGAAAAACTGTTTTTT
>few|TRBD1|TRBJ1-6|TRBV28
CASRWDRDNSPLHF
TGTGCCAGCAGGTGGGACAGGGACAATTCACCCCTCCACTTT
>few|TRBD1|TRBJ1-2|TRBV10-3
CAIYGTDTYGYTF
TGTGCCATCTACGGGACAGATACCTATGGCTACACCTTC
>-|TRBD1|TRBJ1-6|TRBV6-2/TRBV6-3
CASSYRGRNSPLHF
TGTGCCAGCAGTTACAGGGGGCGGAATTCACCCCTCCACTTT
>few|-|TRBJ2-7|TRBV5-6
CASSFPSGPPDYEQYF
TGTGCCAGCAGCTTCCCCTCCGGACCACCCGACTACGAGCAGTACTTC
>many|TRBD1|TRBJ1-5|TRBV15
CATSRNQGDGNQPQHF
TGTGCCACCAGCAGAAACCAGGGGGATGGCAATCAGCCCCAGCATTTT
>-|-|TRBJ1-5|TRBV6-1
CASSEGSHQPQHF
TGTGCCAGCAGTGAGGGCTCTCATCAGCCCCAGCATTTT
>-|-|TRBJ1-4|TRBV7-2
CASSHRENNEKLFF
TGTGCCAGCAGCCATAGGGAAAATAATGAAAAACTGTTTTTT
>few|TRBD2|TRBJ2-7|TRBV14
CASSQGQRGSYEQYF
TGTGCCAGCAGCCAAGGCCAGCGGGGGTCCTACGAGCAGTACTTC
>-|TRBD1|TRBJ2-7|TRBV28
CASSDPDRAEQYF
TGTGCCAGCAGTGATCCCGACAGGGCCGAGCAGTACTTC
>-|TRBD2|TRBJ2-2|TRBV7-9
CASSTGLVNGELFF
TGTGCCAGCAGCACGGGACTAGTAAACGGGGAGCTGTTTTTT
>-|-|TRBJ1-4|TRBV4-1
CASSQVGGLKEQVF
TGCGCCAGCAGCCAAGTTGGGGGCCTCAAAGAACAAGTTTTT